The clone carrying this TCR beta chain has a handful of counts. Its antigen is unknown. These data are taken from a study of blood T cells in healthy people across ages. Broader study findings: TCR beta diversity per million T cells fell roughly linearly with age.

CDR3 length: 15 residues. Germline V lookup: CDR1 SEHNR, CDR2 FQNEAQ (reference sequence). Trimming pared 5 bases from V and 1 base from J, leaving 14 bases between. A second PCR, run for about 7 to 11 cycles, used a sample-barcoded 5' primer plus a J-beta primer mix. TCRdb re-derived calls from the 5' RACE reads in MiXCR, one entry per CDR3 protein. This table has more than 650,000 distinct CDR3 sequences, 53% appearing once. This sequence originates from a man aged 80 or over in good health. The chain joins TRBV7-9 to TRBJ2-5, with D unresolved. The source material was blood. CDR3 nucleotide sequence: TGTGCCAGCAGCATCCCTACGAGGCTCCAAGAGACCCAGTACTTC. Its protein product is CASSIPTRLQETQYF.